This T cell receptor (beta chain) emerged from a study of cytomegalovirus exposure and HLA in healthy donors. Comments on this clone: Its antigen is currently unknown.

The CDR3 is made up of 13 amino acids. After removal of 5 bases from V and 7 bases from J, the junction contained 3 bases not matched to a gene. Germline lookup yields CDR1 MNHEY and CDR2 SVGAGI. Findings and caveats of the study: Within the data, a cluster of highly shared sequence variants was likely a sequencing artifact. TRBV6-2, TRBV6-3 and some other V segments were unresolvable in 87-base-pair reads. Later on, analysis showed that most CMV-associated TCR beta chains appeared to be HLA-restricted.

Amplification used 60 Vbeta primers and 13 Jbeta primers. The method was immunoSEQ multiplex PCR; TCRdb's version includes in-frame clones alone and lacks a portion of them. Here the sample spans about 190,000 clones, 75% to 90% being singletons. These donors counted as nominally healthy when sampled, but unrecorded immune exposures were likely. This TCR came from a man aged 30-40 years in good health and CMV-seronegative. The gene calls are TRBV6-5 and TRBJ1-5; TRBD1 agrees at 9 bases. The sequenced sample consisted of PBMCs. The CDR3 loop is CASSRTGVQPQHF. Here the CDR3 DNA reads TGTGCCAGCAGTAGGACAGGGGTGCAGCCCCAGCATTTT.